This section outlines one T cell receptor (beta chain) sequence together with its context. Germline loops: CDR1 SGHAT, CDR2 FQNNGV. V shed 0 bases, J shed 5 bases, and the junction held 5 bases outside the gene matches. The CDR3 has 15 amino acids. This specimen comes from a study of technical replicates of blood from four donors. Profiled with immunoSEQ multiplex PCR; TCRdb holds only in-frame clones, not every one. The sample yields some 14,000 clones, over 70% seen once. The sequencing input was PBMCs. The rearrangement joins TRBV11-2 to TRBJ2-7; 9 bases are a match to TRBD2. This clonotype was obtained from a human donor in good health. The DNA for the CDR3 is TGTGCCAGCAGCTTAGATATAGCGGGAGACCACGAGCAGTACTTC. Protein sequence: CASSLDIAGDHEQYF.